This passage covers 14 T cell receptor beta chains from one sample sequenced in a study of T cells in localized non-small cell lung cancer. The assay was immunoSEQ multiplex PCR, and TCRdb's table has in-frame clones only and misses some. In the table there are about 41,000 clones, about 88% of which are singletons. Sequenced material: peripheral blood, taken before any cancer treatment. The receptors shown here come from a woman aged 18-50 years with stage III lung adenocarcinoma.

This clone has only a few counts. V and J are TRBV6-5 and TRBJ1-2; 8 nucleotides align to TRBD1. With 5 bases clipped from V and 2 bases from J, the junction kept 7 bases outside the gene matches. The length of the CDR3 is 15 residues. The V gene's germline CDR1 is MNHEY and CDR2 SVGAGI. CDR3 coding DNA: TGTGCCAGCAGTACAACAGGGGGAGCGAACTATGGCTACACCTTC. Its translation: CASSTTGGANYGYTF.

The chain is built from TRBV9 and TRBJ1-1; D not resolved. Germline assignment: CDR1 SGDLS and CDR2 YYNGEE. V lost 2 bases and J lost 1, with 9 bases in between. This CDR3 is 14 amino acids long. The CDR3 reads CASSVSNQNTEAFF. Here the CDR3 DNA reads TGTGCCAGCAGCGTTAGTAATCAGAACACTGAAGCTTTCTTT.

The V and J genes are TRBV7-2 and TRBJ2-7; a possible D gene is TRBD1 (6 bases). The CDR3 runs to 14 residues. Germline-derived CDR1 and CDR2 are SGHTA and FQGNSA. With 3 bases removed from V and 2 bases from J, the gap between germline ends came to 11 bases. The CDR3 sequence: CASSFRQDPYEQYF. The CDR3 coding sequence is TGTGCCAGCAGCTTTAGACAGGACCCCTACGAGCAGTACTTC.

The rearrangement joins TRBV28 to TRBJ1-5; D remains unclear. This CDR3 region has 14 residues. V was clipped by 3 bases and J by 4 bases, with 10 bases between them. Germline CDR1 MDHEN, CDR2 SYDVKM. CDR3 sequence: CASSFERRNQPQHF. CDR3 sequence (DNA): TGTGCCAGCAGTTTTGAAAGGCGAAATCAGCCCCAGCATTTT.

This chain joins TRBV21-1 and TRBJ1-5. TRBV21-1 is listed as a pseudogene. The CDR3 sequence is 15 residues long. The DNA of the CDR3 is TGTGCCAGCAGCAAGGGGAAGTTTGGCAATCAGCCCCAGCATTTT. This encodes CASSKGKFGNQPQHF.

This chain joins TRBV5-5 and TRBJ2-7, with D uncertain. V was trimmed by 2 bases and J by 5 bases, leaving 2 bases between them. The CDR3 sequence is 10 residues long. The germline CDR1 and CDR2 sequences are SGHKS and YYEKEE (reference sequence). The CDR3 region is CASSLDEQYF. CDR3 DNA: TGTGCCAGCAGCTTAGACGAGCAGTACTTC. Together with reference TRBV5-5 and TRBJ2-7, the CDR3 gives the full variable domain: DAGVTQSPTHLIKTRGQQVTLRCSPISGHKSVSWYQQVLGQGPQFIFQYYEKEERGRGNFPDRFSARQFPNYSSELNVNALLLGDSALYLCASSLDEQYFGPGTRLTVT.

J is TRBJ2-2 and V is TRBV7-2; 7 bases map to TRBD1. Losses at the gene ends were 5 bases for V and 4 bases for J; bases not matched to a gene: 10. Germline V gene data show CDR1 as SGHTA and CDR2 as FQGNSA. CDR3 length: 16 amino acids. The CDR3 spells CASSLSRQGRTGELFF. CDR3 nucleotide sequence: TGTGCCAGCAGCCTCTCACGACAGGGCCGCACCGGGGAGCTGTTTTTT.

The chain links TRBV6-1 to TRBJ2-7; TRBD1 matches at 7 bases. Trimming removed 4 bases from V and 2 bases from J; junction bases left unmatched: 8. Germline loops: CDR1 MNHNS, CDR2 SASEGT. The CDR3 extends over 15 amino acids. CDR3 DNA: TGTGCCAGCAGTGTAGAAGGGGGACAGACCTACGAGCAGTACTTC. Translation gives CASSVEGGQTYEQYF.

This clone has just one count. The rearrangement joins TRBV9 to TRBJ2-1; the D gene is possibly TRBD2 (5 bases). Deletions cut 0 bases from V and 8 bases from J, with 12 bases between. The CDR3 covers 14 residues. The germline CDR1 and CDR2 sequences are SGDLS and YYNGEE. CDR3: CASSVGLLRDEQFF. In DNA form, the CDR3 reads TGTGCCAGCAGCGTAGGTCTTCTGAGGGATGAGCAGTTCTTC.

This chain links TRBV11-2 with TRBJ2-1; D unresolved. V lost 1 base, J lost 9 bases, and 13 bases lay in between. The V gene's germline CDR1 is SGHAT and CDR2 FQNNGV. This CDR3 is 14 amino acids long. CDR3 DNA sequence: TGTGCCAGCAGCTTAGGGTTTAGGGCGGTTGAGCAGTTCTTC. Its translation is CASSLGFRAVEQFF. Drawing the rest from reference TRBV11-2 and TRBJ2-1, the complete variable domain is EAGVAQSPRYKIIEKRQSVAFWCNPISGHATLYWYQQILGQGPKLLIQFQNNGVVDDSQLPKDRFSAERLKGVDSTLKIQPAKLEDSAVYLCASSLGFRAVEQFFGPGTRLTVL.

The rearrangement links TRBV11-2 to TRBJ1-6, with D uncertain. CDR3 length: 15 amino acids. The germline V and J ends were trimmed by 5 bases and 5 bases, with 13 bases remaining between them. Germline lookup yields CDR1 SGHAT and CDR2 FQNNGV. CDR3 nucleotides: TGTGCCAGCAGCCCCATGGGCTCAGATAATTCACCCCTCCACTTT. It yields the protein CASSPMGSDNSPLHF.

This rearrangement joins TRBV6-6 to TRBJ1-3; D is undetermined. Per the germline V gene, CDR1 is MNHNY and CDR2 is SVGAGI (reference sequence). This CDR3 is built from 14 residues. Trimming removed 7 bases at V and 1 base at J, with 11 bases between. The CDR3 region has the DNA TGTGCCAGCATCAGAGATGGGTCTGGAAACACCATATATTTT. Protein sequence: CASIRDGSGNTIYF.

This clone was detected once. The CDR3 region has the DNA TGTGCCAGCAGCTTGTTTGGGACTAGCACAGATACGCAGTATTTT. The encoded protein is CASSLFGTSTDTQYF. J is TRBJ2-3 and V is TRBV11-2; a possible D gene is TRBD2 (6 bases). V was clipped by 3 bases and J by 0 bases, with 10 bases between them. The CDR3 runs 15 residues. CDR1 and CDR2 from the germline V gene are SGHAT and FQNNGV.

The chain is built from TRBV29-1 and TRBJ2-7, with D possibly being TRBD1 (6 bases). The CDR3 runs to 11 residues. Trimming left V 6 bases short and J 4 bases short, with 10 bases between. Germline CDR1 and CDR2: SQVTM and ANQGSEA. This chain's CDR3 is CSVLQGYEQYF. CDR3 nucleotide sequence: TGCAGCGTCCTACAGGGTTACGAGCAGTACTTC.